This T cell receptor (beta chain) was recorded in a study of cytomegalovirus exposure and HLA in healthy donors. Assay: immunoSEQ multiplex PCR; the TCRdb copy retains only in-frame clones and omits some. This repertoire shows more than 45,000 clones, roughly nine tenths found once; its top ten account for 15%. The V and J ends lost 4 bases and 7 bases, in that order; junction bases with no gene match: 7. The CDR3 has 14 residues. Germline CDR1 reads SGHRS; CDR2 reads YFSETQ. The TCR originated in a woman aged 18-29 years in good health and CMV-seronegative. The rearrangement joins TRBV5-1 to TRBJ2-2; 7 bases are a match to TRBD1. Sequencing was done on a sample of PBMCs. CDR3 bases: TGCGCCAGCAGCATAAACAGGGGTAGCGGGGAGCTGTTTTTT. It encodes CASSINRGSGELFF.